This T cell receptor (beta chain) was recovered during a study of cytomegalovirus exposure and HLA in healthy donors. General study findings and limits: Common viral pathogens (according to a later analysis) appeared linked to several of the most significant clusters. Association of a missense DCLRE1C variant with TCR beta V- and J-gene trimming was reported in a later analysis. CMV serostatus alone was available as immune exposure information.

This clone came up a few times. Antigen unknown. In the PCR, 60 Vbeta and 13 Jbeta primers were used. The method was immunoSEQ multiplex PCR; TCRdb's version includes in-frame clones alone and lacks a portion of them. Counted here are around 140,000 clones, over 75% occurring once; the ten biggest clones make up 4.2%. This clonotype originated in a male donor in good health and CMV-seropositive. Sequenced material: PBMCs.

The CDR3 DNA sequence: TGTGCCAGTAGTTCGGGACAGGCAACTAATGAAAAACTGTTTTTT. Its translation is CASSSGQATNEKLFF. The chain joins TRBV19 to TRBJ1-4; 8 nucleotides align to TRBD1. V dropped 5 bases and J dropped 0; count of bases not matched to a gene: 2. This CDR3 has 15 residues. Germline V gene lookup returns CDR1 LNHDA and CDR2 SQIVND (reference sequence). The variable domain in full, with the rest retrieved from reference TRBV19 and TRBJ1-4, is DGGITQSPKYLFRKEGQNVTLSCEQNLNHDAMYWYRQDPGQGLRLIYYSQIVNDFQKGDIAEGYSVSREKKESFPLTVTSAQKNPTAFYLCASSSGQATNEKLFFGSGTQLSVL.